The 16 T cell receptor beta chains in this list originate from one sample, sequenced in a study of beta chain features in type 1 diabetes. Study findings and constraints: A moderate, significant TCRB CDR3 shortening appeared in type 1 diabetes across four CD4+ subsets.

For these TCRs, the target antigens are not known. Every isolated RNA sample was fully reverse transcribed, so sequencing captured expressed TCRB transcripts. The data were produced by immunoSEQ multiplex PCR, yet TCRdb's version contains in-frame clones alone and is incomplete. Of roughly 250,000 clones listed, about 20% are singletons. The sequencing input was naive CD4+ T cells from blood. The receptors come from a woman in her thirties or forties with type 1 diabetes.

V gene TRBV19 combines with J gene TRBJ1-5, with 7 bases identical to TRBD1. Germline V CDR1 and CDR2: LNHDA, SQIVND (reference sequence). The CDR3 extends over 14 amino acids. The V and J ends lost 0 bases and 9 bases, in that order; junction bases with no gene match: 5. The CDR3 here is CASSIEEGAGPQHF. The CDR3 DNA reads TGTGCCAGTAGTATAGAAGAGGGGGCCGGGCCCCAGCATTTT.

The chain carries TRBV9 and TRBJ1-3; TRBD1 matches at 10 bases. V shed 0 bases and J 7 bases; nucleotides not matched to a gene: 4. The CDR3 contains 15 residues. CDR1 and CDR2 (germline): SGDLS, YYNGEE. DNA for the CDR3: TGTGCCAGCAGCGTAGGAGGGACAGGGGAGAACACCATATATTTT. This encodes CASSVGGTGENTIYF.

This clone was seen only a few times. V gene TRBV9 combines with J gene TRBJ2-3; TRBD1 matches 10 bases. The CDR3 has 18 residues. J lost 4 bases, V lost 1 base, and 12 bases had no gene match. The germline V gene has CDR1 SGDLS and CDR2 YYNGEE. The CDR3 protein is CASSVRGGDRGGADTQYF. The CDR3 coding sequence is TGTGCCAGCAGCGTAAGAGGGGGGGACAGGGGAGGCGCAGATACGCAGTATTTT.

V gene TRBV6-1 combines with J gene TRBJ2-7; the match to TRBD1 covers 9 bases. J lost 5 bases, V lost 6 bases, and 8 bases had no gene match. Germline V gene sequence: CDR1 MNHNS, CDR2 SASEGT. The CDR3 is 14 amino acids. The CDR3 DNA reads as TGTGCCAGCAGGCCCGGGACAGGGTTGCACGAGCAGTACTTC. It encodes CASRPGTGLHEQYF.

The V and J genes are TRBV4-1 and TRBJ1-2; D is unresolved. The CDR3 totals 14 residues. The V gene's germline CDR1 is MGHRA and CDR2 YSYEKL. V was shortened by 2 bases and J by 2 bases, with 9 bases between the two germline ends. CDR3 sequence: CASSQLGVNYGYTF. As DNA, the CDR3 is TGCGCCAGCAGCCAACTCGGGGTGAACTATGGCTACACCTTC.

A few counts support this clone. The chain couples TRBV10-2 to TRBJ2-7, with D possibly TRBD1 on 6 matching bases. Between the trimmed V and J ends, which lost 6 bases and 3 bases, there was a span of 12 bases. The CDR3 has 13 amino acids. Germline lookup yields CDR1 WSHSY and CDR2 SAAADI. This CDR3 reads CASRDSSIYEQYF. The CDR3 DNA reads TGCGCCAGCAGGGACAGCTCTATCTACGAGCAGTACTTC.

This clone was seen a few times. Other DNA sequences from this sample encode an identical CDR3 as well. The chain couples TRBV30 to TRBJ1-5; D unclear. The CDR3 sequence is 13 residues long. The germline V gene has CDR1 GTSNPN and CDR2 SVGIG (reference sequence). V lost 0 bases and J lost 5, with 8 bases in between. The CDR3 is CAWSVQGDQPQHF. Written as DNA, the CDR3 is TGTGCCTGGAGTGTACAAGGAGATCAGCCCCAGCATTTT.

The V and J genes are TRBV6-5 and TRBJ2-7; TRBD2 is a possible D gene (5 bases). The V gene lost 0 bases and the J gene lost 4 bases, with 13 bases spanning the gap. This CDR3 region has 15 residues. Germline CDR1 and CDR2: MNHEY and SVGAGI. The CDR3 spells CASSYSRRETYEQYF. DNA of the CDR3: TGTGCCAGCAGTTACTCGAGACGGGAAACTTACGAGCAGTACTTC.

This clone showed up just a few times. The chain couples TRBV30 to TRBJ1-1, with D unclear. Per the germline V gene, CDR1 is GTSNPN and CDR2 is SVGIG (reference sequence). Trimming removed 8 bases from V and 1 base from J, with 11 bases in between. This CDR3 is 12 amino acids long. CDR3 bases: TGTGCCCACGAGAGGAGGAACACTGAAGCTTTCTTT. Translating it yields CAHERRNTEAFF.

The J gene is TRBJ1-4, the V gene TRBV30; the D is unclear. The length of the CDR3 is 13 residues. The V end was cut by 2 bases, the J end by 6 bases, with 10 bases between. From germline, CDR1 is GTSNPN and CDR2 SVGIG (reference sequence). CDR3 loop: CAWSLGLDEKLFF. The CDR3 DNA reads as TGTGCCTGGAGTTTAGGCCTAGATGAAAAACTGTTTTTT.

This chain joins TRBV7-2 and TRBJ1-1; 7 bases are shared with TRBD1. This CDR3 has 14 amino acids. The germline V gene encodes CDR1 SGHTA and CDR2 FQGNSA. V was clipped by 5 bases and J by 2 bases; unmatched bases: 5. The chain's CDR3 is CASSPTGDNTEAFF. CDR3 DNA sequence: TGTGCCAGCAGCCCTACAGGGGACAACACTGAAGCTTTCTTT.

The genes are TRBV29-1 and TRBJ1-5, with D possibly being TRBD1 (6 bases). CDR1 and CDR2 (germline): SQVTM, ANQGSEA. This CDR3 has 14 residues. Between the trimmed V and J ends, which lost 6 bases and 5 bases, there was a span of 17 bases. Here the CDR3 DNA reads TGCAGCGTCGCCGCAGGGGCCCCCGATCAGCCCCAGCATTTT. Translation gives CSVAAGAPDQPQHF.

The rearrangement links TRBV28 to TRBJ2-1, with D tentatively TRBD2 (6 bases). V was shortened by 6 bases and J by 7 bases, with 19 bases between the two germline ends. Germline assignment: CDR1 MDHEN and CDR2 SYDVKM. This CDR3 has 15 amino acids. This CDR3 reads CASSPGTLGSNEQFF. The DNA for the CDR3 is TGTGCCAGCAGCCCCGGGACTCTAGGTAGTAATGAGCAGTTCTTC. Variable domain in full (rest from reference TRBV28 and TRBJ2-1): DVKVTQSSRYLVKRTGEKVFLECVQDMDHENMFWYRQDPGLGLRLIYFSYDVKMKEKGDIPEGYSVSREKKERFSLILESASTNQTSMYLCASSPGTLGSNEQFFGPGTRLTVL.

This clone came up a few times. The chain is built from TRBV6-5 and TRBJ1-5, with 9 bases identical to TRBD1. Germline CDR1 MNHEY, CDR2 SVGAGI. CDR3 length: 16 residues. V was clipped by 0 bases and J by 2 bases; unmatched bases: 2. CDR3 in amino acids: CASSYSTGGGNQPQHF. In nucleotides, the CDR3 is TGTGCCAGCAGTTACTCGACAGGGGGGGGCAATCAGCCCCAGCATTTT.

There are a few counts of this clone. The rearrangement links TRBV7-6 to TRBJ2-5, with 8 bases lining up with TRBD2. The CDR3 sequence is 16 residues long. Germline values: CDR1 SGHVS, CDR2 FNYEAQ. V trimming: 0 bases; J trimming: 2 bases; junction bases outside the gene matches: 5. The CDR3 here is CASSLAAGAIQETQYF. The CDR3 DNA reads TGTGCCAGCAGCTTAGCAGCGGGGGCCATACAAGAGACCCAGTACTTC.

The J gene is TRBJ2-1, the V gene TRBV7-9; 7 bases are a match to TRBD2. The V gene end was trimmed by 0 bases and the J gene end by 7 bases; junction bases not matched to a gene: 3. In germline, CDR1 is SEHNR, CDR2 FQNEAQ (reference sequence). The CDR3 spans 14 residues. The CDR3 nucleotides are TGTGCCAGCAGCTTAGCGGGAGGGCGGAATGAGCAGTTCTTC. Its protein product is CASSLAGGRNEQFF.